The T cell receptor (beta chain) described here comes from a study of T cell responses to AZD1222 COVID-19 vaccine. Study-wide results and caveats: When two AZD1222 doses had been given, Spike-specific TCR breadth and depth rose. Among vaccine-associated CD4 TCRs, coverage spanned spike, with dominance at 160-218 and 743-854. Clonal diversity was possibly underestimated; the donors were predominantly white British and more often female. Unmutated variant regions are reportedly the target of nearly half of TCRs that are spike-specific.

Only in-frame clones appear in the TCRdb table, and some are missing; sequencing was by immunoSEQ multiplex PCR. The sample includes roughly 100,000 clones, roughly 91% of them seen just once. There are 15 residues in the CDR3. The V gene lost 3 bases and the J gene lost 4 bases, with 14 bases spanning the gap. Germline loops: CDR1 SNHLY, CDR2 FYNNEI. With respect to this clone: What it binds is unknown.

V usage is TRBV2 and J usage is TRBJ2-3; no clear D. The TCR originated in an adult in good health. The input for sequencing was peripheral blood, taken on day 0 of AZD1222 vaccination. The CDR3 is CASSDVGPGADTQYF. DNA of the CDR3: TGTGCCAGCAGTGACGTGGGCCCTGGCGCAGATACGCAGTATTTT.